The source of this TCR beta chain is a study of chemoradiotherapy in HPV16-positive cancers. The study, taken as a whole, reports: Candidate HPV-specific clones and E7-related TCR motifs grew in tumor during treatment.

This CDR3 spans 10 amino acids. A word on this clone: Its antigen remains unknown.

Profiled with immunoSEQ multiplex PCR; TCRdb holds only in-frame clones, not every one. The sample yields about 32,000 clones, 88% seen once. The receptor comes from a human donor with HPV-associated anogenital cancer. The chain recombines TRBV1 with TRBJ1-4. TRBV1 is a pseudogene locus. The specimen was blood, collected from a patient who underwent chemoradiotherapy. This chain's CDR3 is CTPDYEKLFF. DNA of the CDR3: TGCACCCCAGACTATGAAAAACTGTTTTTT.